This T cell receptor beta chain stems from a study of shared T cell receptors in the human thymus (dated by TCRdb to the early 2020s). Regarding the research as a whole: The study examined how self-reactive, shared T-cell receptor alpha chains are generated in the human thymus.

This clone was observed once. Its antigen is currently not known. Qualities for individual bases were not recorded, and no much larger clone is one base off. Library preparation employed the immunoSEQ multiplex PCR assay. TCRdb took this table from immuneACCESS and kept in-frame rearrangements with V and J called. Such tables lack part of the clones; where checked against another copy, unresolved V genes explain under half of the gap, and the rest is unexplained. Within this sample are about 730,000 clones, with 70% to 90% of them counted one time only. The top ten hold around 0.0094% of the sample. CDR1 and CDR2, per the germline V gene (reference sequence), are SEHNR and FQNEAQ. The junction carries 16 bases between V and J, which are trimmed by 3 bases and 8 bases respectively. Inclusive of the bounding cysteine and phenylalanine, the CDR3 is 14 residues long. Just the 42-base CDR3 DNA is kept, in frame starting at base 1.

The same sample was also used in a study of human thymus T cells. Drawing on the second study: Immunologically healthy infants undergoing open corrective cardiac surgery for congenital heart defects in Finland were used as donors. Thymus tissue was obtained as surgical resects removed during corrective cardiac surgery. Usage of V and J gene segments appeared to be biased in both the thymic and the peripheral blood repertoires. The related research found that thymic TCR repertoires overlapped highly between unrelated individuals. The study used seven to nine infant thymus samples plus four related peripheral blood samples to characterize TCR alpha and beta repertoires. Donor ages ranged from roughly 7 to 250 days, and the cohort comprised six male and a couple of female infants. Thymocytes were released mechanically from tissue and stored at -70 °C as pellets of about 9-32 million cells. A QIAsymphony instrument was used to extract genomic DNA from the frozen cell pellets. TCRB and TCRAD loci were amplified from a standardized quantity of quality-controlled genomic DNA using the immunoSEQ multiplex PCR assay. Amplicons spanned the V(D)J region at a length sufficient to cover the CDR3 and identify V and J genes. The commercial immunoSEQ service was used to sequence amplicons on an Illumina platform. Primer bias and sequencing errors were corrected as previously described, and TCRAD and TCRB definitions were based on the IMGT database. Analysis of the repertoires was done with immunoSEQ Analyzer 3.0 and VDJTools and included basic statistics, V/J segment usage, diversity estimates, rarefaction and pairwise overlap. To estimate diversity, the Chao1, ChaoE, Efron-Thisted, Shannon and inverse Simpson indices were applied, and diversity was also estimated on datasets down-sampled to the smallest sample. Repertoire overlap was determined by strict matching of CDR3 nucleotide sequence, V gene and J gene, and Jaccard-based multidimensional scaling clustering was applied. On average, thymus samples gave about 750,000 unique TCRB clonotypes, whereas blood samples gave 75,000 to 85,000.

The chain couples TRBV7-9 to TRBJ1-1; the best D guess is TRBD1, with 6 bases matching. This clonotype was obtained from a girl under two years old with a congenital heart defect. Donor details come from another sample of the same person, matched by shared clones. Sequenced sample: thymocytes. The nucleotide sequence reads TGTGCCAGCAGCTTCGGTGGGCAGGGGATAGAAGCTTTCTTT. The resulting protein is CASSFGGQGIEAFF.